These 20 T cell receptor beta chains share one sample of origin, sequenced in a study of blood T cell repertoires in COVID-19 (dated by TCRdb to about 2020). Libraries were prepared through the immunoSEQ multiplex PCR assay. TCRdb provides this immuneACCESS table in a form limited to in-frame rearrangements. Some clones are lacking; in checked studies, under half of them reflect an unresolved V gene, and why the rest are absent is not known. Here the sample has 200,000 to 250,000 clones; about four fifths occur a single time. The top ten constitute 4.8% of the sample. Sequenced sample: PBMCs or T cells enriched from blood (not recorded which). These receptors came from a woman between 50 and 59 years old who had been exposed to COVID-19.

The chain uses TRBV4-2 and TRBJ2-3; 10 bases match TRBD2. The length of the CDR3 is 17 residues. V was clipped by 4 bases and J by 3 bases; unmatched bases: 10. Germline V gene lookup returns CDR1 LGHNA and CDR2 YNFKEQ. CDR3 protein: CASSRVGIAGGTDTQYF. In DNA, the CDR3 is TGTGCCAGCAGCCGAGTTGGGATAGCGGGGGGTACAGATACGCAGTATTTT.

This chain joins TRBV4-2 and TRBJ1-3; maybe TRBD1 (6 bases). Trimming took off 2 bases at V and 3 bases at J, with 14 bases between the two ends. The CDR3 sequence is 16 residues long. The germline V gene has CDR1 LGHNA and CDR2 YNFKEQ. The DNA of the CDR3 is TGTGCCAGCAGCCAATCCGAACAGGGCGTTGGAAACACCATATATTTT. It encodes CASSQSEQGVGNTIYF.

The chain has TRBV7-9 and TRBJ2-7; D may be TRBD2 (6 bases). Trimming pared 1 base from V and 3 bases from J, leaving 13 bases between. Germline V gives CDR1 SEHNR, CDR2 FQNEAQ (reference sequence). CDR3 length: 15 amino acids. This CDR3 is CASSLGRGGFYEQYF. In DNA, the CDR3 is TGTGCCAGCAGCTTAGGGCGGGGAGGCTTCTACGAGCAGTACTTC.

The V call is TRBV13, the J call TRBJ2-1; no reliable D call. CDR3 size: 14 residues. Germline lookup yields CDR1 PRHDT and CDR2 FYEKMQ (reference sequence). V was clipped by 1 base and J by 0 bases, with 4 bases between them. CDR3 DNA sequence: TGTGCCAGCAGCTTAGAACTCTCCTACAATGAGCAGTTCTTC. The encoded protein is CASSLELSYNEQFF. The full variable domain, in which reference TRBV13 and TRBJ2-1 provide the parts outside the CDR3, is AAGVIQSPRHLIKEKRETATLKCYPIPRHDTVYWYQQGPGQDPQFLISFYEKMQSDKGSIPDRFSAQQFSDYHSELNMSSLELGDSALYFCASSLELSYNEQFFGPGTRLTVL.

The chain is built from TRBV5-6 and TRBJ2-7; D not resolved. V was trimmed by 0 bases and J by 0 bases, leaving 10 bases between them. CDR3 length equals 15 residues. Germline CDR1 SGHDT, CDR2 YYEEEE. The DNA for the CDR3 is TGTGCCAGCAGCTTGGGGTCGCCGAGCTCCTACGAGCAGTACTTC. This encodes CASSLGSPSSYEQYF.

The chain combines TRBV5-8 with TRBJ1-4; 8 positions match TRBD1. Germline assignment: CDR1 SGHTS and CDR2 YDEGEE. The length of the CDR3 is 14 residues. The J segment lost 9 bases and the V segment lost 0 bases, leaving 4 bases of the junction unmatched. The CDR3 region is CASSLVRQGKKLFF. The CDR3 nucleotides read TGTGCCAGCAGCTTGGTGAGACAGGGGAAAAAACTGTTTTTT.

The chain employs TRBV2 and TRBJ2-2; a weak D match, TRBD1 (5 bases). Germline CDR1 and CDR2: SNHLY and FYNNEI. V was clipped by 5 bases and J by 6 bases, with 19 bases between them. This CDR3 region has 16 residues. The CDR3 reads CASSPDRGRVSGELFF. DNA for the CDR3: TGTGCCAGCAGTCCCGACCGAGGCAGGGTATCCGGGGAGCTGTTTTTT.

The chain joins TRBV7-2 to TRBJ2-7, with D possibly being TRBD1 (6 bases). The CDR3 sequence is 14 residues long. V shed 3 bases and J shed 0 bases, with 9 bases lying between them. Per germline, CDR1 SGHTA and CDR2 FQGNSA. The CDR3 nucleotides are TGTGCCAGCAGCTTCACAGGGAGCTCCTACGAGCAGTACTTC. Its translation: CASSFTGSSYEQYF.

This rearrangement joins TRBV10-3 to TRBJ2-3, with TRBD1 as a possible D gene (5 bases). Germline V gene lookup returns CDR1 ENHRY and CDR2 SYGVKD. Trimming removed 6 bases at V and 2 bases at J, with 15 bases between. The CDR3 loop spans 15 amino acids. CDR3 sequence reads: CAIRGGAATTDTQYF. As DNA, the CDR3 is TGTGCCATCAGGGGTGGGGCAGCGACCACAGATACGCAGTATTTT.

The V and J genes are TRBV7-3 and TRBJ2-1; 7 nucleotides agree with TRBD1. Per the germline V gene, CDR1 is SGHTA and CDR2 is FQGTGA. The CDR3 is made up of 17 amino acids. The J segment lost 4 bases and the V segment lost 2 bases, leaving 11 bases of the junction unmatched. CDR3 region: CASSLSPPGQVYNEQFF. In nucleotides, the CDR3 is TGTGCCAGCAGCTTATCTCCCCCAGGACAGGTATACAATGAGCAGTTCTTC.

CDR3 bases: TGTGCCAGCAGCGCAGCAGGGGGTGACTACGAGCAGTACTTC. Translating it yields CASSAAGGDYEQYF. J is TRBJ2-7 and V is TRBV9, with TRBD1 matching over 7 bases. V was pared by 3 bases and J by 3 bases, with 6 bases of the junction left unmatched. CDR1 is SGDLS, CDR2 YYNGEE, per germline. The CDR3 runs 14 residues.

The CDR3 is CASSLGGDMNTEAFF. DNA for the CDR3: TGTGCCAGCAGCTTGGGGGGGGATATGAACACTGAAGCTTTCTTT. This chain links TRBV5-4 with TRBJ1-1; tentatively, D is TRBD1 (5 bases). The CDR3 has 15 residues. V was shortened by 0 bases and J by 0 bases, with 9 bases between the two germline ends. Germline V gene lookup returns CDR1 SGHNT and CDR2 YYREEE (reference sequence).

The chain combines TRBV7-9 with TRBJ1-1; no clear D gene. This CDR3 is built from 13 residues. The V gene lost 1 base and the J gene lost 11 bases, with 14 bases spanning the gap. Germline V gives CDR1 SEHNR, CDR2 FQNEAQ (reference sequence). The DNA for the CDR3 is TGTGCCAGCAGCTTAGTGTCACCCCCGGAGGCTTTCTTT. Amino acids: CASSLVSPPEAFF.

The chain is built from TRBV19 and TRBJ1-1; 7 bases agree with TRBD1. The germline gives CDR1 LNHDA, CDR2 SQIVND (reference sequence). The CDR3 extends over 14 amino acids. The V and J ends lost 3 bases and 8 bases, in that order; junction bases with no gene match: 9. CDR3 in amino acids: CASSIQGVGSEAFF. The CDR3 bases are TGTGCCAGTAGTATTCAGGGGGTGGGATCAGAAGCTTTCTTT. The entire variable domain, with the rest obtained from reference TRBV19 and TRBJ1-1, is as follows: DGGITQSPKYLFRKEGQNVTLSCEQNLNHDAMYWYRQDPGQGLRLIYYSQIVNDFQKGDIAEGYSVSREKKESFPLTVTSAQKNPTAFYLCASSIQGVGSEAFFGQGTRLTVV.

J is TRBJ2-7 and V is TRBV7-9; 7 bases fit TRBD2. The CDR3 runs 16 residues. The V and J ends lost 6 bases and 3 bases, in that order; junction bases with no gene match: 14. CDR1 is SEHNR and CDR2 is FQNEAQ in the germline V gene (reference sequence). The CDR3 DNA reads as TGTGCCAGCAGGTCGACAAGCGGGGCTTCAATCTACGAGCAGTACTTC. As protein: CASRSTSGASIYEQYF.

The chain couples TRBV19 to TRBJ2-7; 7 positions agree with TRBD1. Germline V CDR1 and CDR2: LNHDA, SQIVND (reference sequence). There are 16 residues in the CDR3. V was clipped by 3 bases and J by 3 bases; unmatched bases: 11. CDR3 nucleotides: TGTGCCAGTAGTATTAATATCCGGACAGGCGGCTACGAGCAGTACTTC. Its protein product is CASSINIRTGGYEQYF.

The chain carries TRBV5-1 and TRBJ1-1; D gene uncertain. The CDR3 has 14 amino acids. V gave up 0 bases and J gave up 0 bases, with 6 bases separating them. The germline CDR1 and CDR2 sequences are SGHRS and YFSETQ. This chain's CDR3 is CASSLAQMNTEAFF. The CDR3, as DNA: TGCGCCAGCAGCTTGGCCCAGATGAACACTGAAGCTTTCTTT.

A word on this clone: Other DNA sequences from this sample encode an identical CDR3 as well. V and J are TRBV9 and TRBJ1-3; unclear D gene. The CDR3 is made up of 15 amino acids. The germline V gene has CDR1 SGDLS and CDR2 YYNGEE. The V end lost 4 bases, the J end lost 0 bases, and 11 bases lay between the germline ends. CDR3 DNA: TGTGCCAGCAGCTTGGGAGGTCTCTCTGGAAACACCATATATTTT. It specifies CASSLGGLSGNTIYF.

The gene calls are TRBV4-2 and TRBJ1-5; 7 bases map to TRBD1. The CDR3 spans 16 residues. Germline-derived CDR1 and CDR2 are LGHNA and YNFKEQ. V dropped 1 base and J dropped 3; count of bases not matched to a gene: 6. The CDR3, as DNA: TGTGCCAGCAGCCAAGGGGGACAGCCGAACAATCAGCCCCAGCATTTT. The encoded protein is CASSQGGQPNNQPQHF.

The rearrangement links TRBV2 to TRBJ1-1; possible D gene TRBD1, 6 bases. The CDR3 contains 11 residues. V was clipped by 5 bases and J by 8 bases, with 9 bases between them. The germline CDR1 and CDR2 sequences are SNHLY and FYNNEI. The CDR3 nucleotides are TGTGCCAGCAGTAACAGGGACGAAGCTTTCTTT. Protein: CASSNRDEAFF.